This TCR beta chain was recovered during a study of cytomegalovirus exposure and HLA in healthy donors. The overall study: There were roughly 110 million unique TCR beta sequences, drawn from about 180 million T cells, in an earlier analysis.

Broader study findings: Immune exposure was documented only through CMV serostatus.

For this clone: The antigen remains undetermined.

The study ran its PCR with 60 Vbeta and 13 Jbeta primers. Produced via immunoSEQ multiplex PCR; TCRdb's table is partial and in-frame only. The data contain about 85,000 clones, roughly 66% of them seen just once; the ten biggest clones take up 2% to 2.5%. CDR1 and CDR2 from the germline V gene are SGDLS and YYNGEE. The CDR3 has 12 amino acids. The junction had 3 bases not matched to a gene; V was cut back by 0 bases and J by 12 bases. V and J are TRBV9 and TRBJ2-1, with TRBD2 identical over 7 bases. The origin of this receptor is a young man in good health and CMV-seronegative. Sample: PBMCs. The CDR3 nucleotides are TGTGCCAGCAGCGTAGGGGCTAGCGGGCAGTTCTTC. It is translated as CASSVGASGQFF.